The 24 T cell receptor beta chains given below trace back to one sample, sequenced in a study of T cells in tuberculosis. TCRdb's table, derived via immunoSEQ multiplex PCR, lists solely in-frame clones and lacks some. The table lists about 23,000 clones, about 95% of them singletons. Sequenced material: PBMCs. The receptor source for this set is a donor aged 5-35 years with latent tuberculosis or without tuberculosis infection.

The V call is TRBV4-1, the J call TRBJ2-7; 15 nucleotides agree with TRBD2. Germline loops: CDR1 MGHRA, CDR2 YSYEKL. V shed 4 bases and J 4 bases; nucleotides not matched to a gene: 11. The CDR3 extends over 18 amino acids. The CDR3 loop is CASSPGLAGGTRKYEQYV. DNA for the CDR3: TGCGCCAGCAGCCCGGGACTAGCGGGGGGCACTCGTAAGTACGAGCAGTACGTC.

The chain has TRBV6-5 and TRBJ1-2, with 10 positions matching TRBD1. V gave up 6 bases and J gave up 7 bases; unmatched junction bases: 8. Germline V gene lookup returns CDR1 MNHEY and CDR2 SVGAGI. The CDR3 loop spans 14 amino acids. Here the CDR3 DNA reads TGTGCCAGCAGCCCAGACAGGGGGCTTCGTGGCTACACCTTC. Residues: CASSPDRGLRGYTF.

CDR3 sequence (DNA): TGTGCCAGCAGCCCCGGGAGCAATCAGCCCCAGCATTTT. Its protein product is CASSPGSNQPQHF. The V gene is TRBV6-6, the J gene TRBJ1-5; D gene uncertain. The CDR3 has 13 residues. CDR1 and CDR2 (germline): MNHNY, SVGAGI (reference sequence). The V gene lost 6 bases and the J gene lost 1 base, with 7 bases spanning the gap.

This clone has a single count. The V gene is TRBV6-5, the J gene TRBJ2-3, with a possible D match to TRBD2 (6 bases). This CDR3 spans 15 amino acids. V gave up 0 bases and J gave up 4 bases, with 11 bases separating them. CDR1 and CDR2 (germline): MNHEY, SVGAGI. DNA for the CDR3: TGTGCCAGCAGTTACTCGATGGGCGGGGCAGATACGCAGTATTTT. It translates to CASSYSMGGADTQYF.

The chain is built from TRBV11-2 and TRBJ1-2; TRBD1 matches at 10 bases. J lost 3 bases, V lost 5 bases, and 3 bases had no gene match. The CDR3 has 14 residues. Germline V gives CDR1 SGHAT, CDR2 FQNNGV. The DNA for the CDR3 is TGTGCCAGCAGCGAAGACAGGGGGCACTATGGCTACACCTTC. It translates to CASSEDRGHYGYTF.

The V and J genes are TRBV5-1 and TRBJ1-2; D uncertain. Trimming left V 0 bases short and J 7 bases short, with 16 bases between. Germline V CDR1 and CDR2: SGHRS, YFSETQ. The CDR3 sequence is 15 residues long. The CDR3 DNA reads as TGCGCCAGCAGCTTGGTAGCCCGACAAGAGGGTGGCTACACCTTC. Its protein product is CASSLVARQEGGYTF.

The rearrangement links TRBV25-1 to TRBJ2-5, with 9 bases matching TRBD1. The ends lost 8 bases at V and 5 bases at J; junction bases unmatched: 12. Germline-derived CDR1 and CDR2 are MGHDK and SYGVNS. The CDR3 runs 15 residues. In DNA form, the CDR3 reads TGTGCCAGCTCTACCAGGACAGGGGAACGCGAGACCCAGTACTTC. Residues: CASSTRTGERETQYF. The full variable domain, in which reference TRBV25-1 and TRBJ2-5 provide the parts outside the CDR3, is EADIYQTPRYLVIGTGKKITLECSQTMGHDKMYWYQQDPGMELHLIHYSYGVNSTEKGDLSSESTVSRIRTEHFPLTLESARPSHTSQYLCASSTRTGERETQYFGPGTRLLVL.

DNA of the CDR3: TGTGCCAGTAGTGACCCGGGACTAGCTTTGGATACGCAGTATTTT. Translation gives CASSDPGLALDTQYF. The V and J genes are TRBV19 and TRBJ2-3; 9 bases are a match to TRBD2. This CDR3 contains 15 residues. After removal of 5 bases from V and 6 bases from J, the junction contained 9 bases not matched to a gene. Germline V gene data show CDR1 as LNHDA and CDR2 as SQIVND (reference sequence).

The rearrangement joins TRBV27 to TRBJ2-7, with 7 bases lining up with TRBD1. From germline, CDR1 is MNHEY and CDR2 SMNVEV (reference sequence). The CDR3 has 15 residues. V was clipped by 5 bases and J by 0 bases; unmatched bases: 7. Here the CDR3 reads CASSNPGQTSYEQYF. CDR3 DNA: TGTGCCAGCAGTAACCCGGGACAGACCTCCTACGAGCAGTACTTC.

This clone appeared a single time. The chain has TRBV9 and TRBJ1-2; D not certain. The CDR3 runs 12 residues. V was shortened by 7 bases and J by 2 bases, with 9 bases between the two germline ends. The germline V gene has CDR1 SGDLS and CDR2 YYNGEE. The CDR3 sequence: CASGAENYGYTF. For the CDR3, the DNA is TGTGCCAGCGGCGCGGAGAACTATGGCTACACCTTC.

This chain's CDR3 is CASSVATSGGADTQYF. CDR3 sequence (DNA): TGTGCCAGCAGCGTAGCTACTAGCGGGGGCGCAGATACGCAGTATTTT. The V gene is TRBV9, the J gene TRBJ2-3; 11 bases map to TRBD2. The CDR3 is made up of 16 amino acids. Germline V gives CDR1 SGDLS, CDR2 YYNGEE. J lost 4 bases, V lost 0 bases, and 4 bases had no gene match.

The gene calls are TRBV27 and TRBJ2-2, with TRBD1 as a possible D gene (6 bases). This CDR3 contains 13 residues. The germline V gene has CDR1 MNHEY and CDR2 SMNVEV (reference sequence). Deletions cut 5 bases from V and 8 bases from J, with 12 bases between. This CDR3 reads CASSVSGVGELFF. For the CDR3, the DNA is TGTGCCAGCAGTGTCTCAGGGGTAGGGGAGCTGTTTTTT.

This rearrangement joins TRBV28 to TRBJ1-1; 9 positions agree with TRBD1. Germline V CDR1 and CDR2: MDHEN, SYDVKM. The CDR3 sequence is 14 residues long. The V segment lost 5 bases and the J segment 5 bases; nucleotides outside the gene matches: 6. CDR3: CASSLTGGGTEAFF. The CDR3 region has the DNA TGTGCCAGCAGTCTGACAGGGGGAGGGACTGAAGCTTTCTTT.

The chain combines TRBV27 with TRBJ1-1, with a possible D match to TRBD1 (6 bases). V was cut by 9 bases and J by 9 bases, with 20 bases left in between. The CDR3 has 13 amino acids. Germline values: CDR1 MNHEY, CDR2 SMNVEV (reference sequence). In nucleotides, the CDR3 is TGTGCCAGTTCCCTTCGGGACACAAGTAAAGCTTTCTTT. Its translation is CASSLRDTSKAFF.

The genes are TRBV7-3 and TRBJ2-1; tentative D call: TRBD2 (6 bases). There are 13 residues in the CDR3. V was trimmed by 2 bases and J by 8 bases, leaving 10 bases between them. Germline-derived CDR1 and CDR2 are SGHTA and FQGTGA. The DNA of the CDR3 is TGTGCCAGCAGCTTACTAGCGAGCCATGAGCAGTTCTTC. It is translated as CASSLLASHEQFF. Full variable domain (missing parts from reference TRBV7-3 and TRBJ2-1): GAGVSQTPSNKVTEKGKYVELRCDPISGHTALYWYRQSLGQGPEFLIYFQGTGAADDSGLPNDRFFAVRPEGSVSTLKIQRTERGDSAVYLCASSLLASHEQFFGPGTRLTVL.

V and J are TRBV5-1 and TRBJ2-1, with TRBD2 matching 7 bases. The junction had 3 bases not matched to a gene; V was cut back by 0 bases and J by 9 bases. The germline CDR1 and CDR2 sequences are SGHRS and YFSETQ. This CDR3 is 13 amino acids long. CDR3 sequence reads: CASSLDGGTEQFF. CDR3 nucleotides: TGCGCCAGCAGCTTGGACGGGGGGACTGAGCAGTTCTTC. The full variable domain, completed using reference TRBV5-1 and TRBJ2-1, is KAGVTQTPRYLIKTRGQQVTLSCSPISGHRSVSWYQQTPGQGLQFLFEYFSETQRNKGNFPGRFSGRQFSNSRSEMNVSTLELGDSALYLCASSLDGGTEQFFGPGTRLTVL.

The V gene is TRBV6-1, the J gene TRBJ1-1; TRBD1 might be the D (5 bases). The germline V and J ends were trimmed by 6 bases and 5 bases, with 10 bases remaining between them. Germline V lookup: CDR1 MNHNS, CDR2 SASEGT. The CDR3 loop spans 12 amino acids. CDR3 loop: CASSPGNTEAFF. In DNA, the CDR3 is TGTGCCAGCAGCCCAGGGAATACTGAAGCTTTCTTT.

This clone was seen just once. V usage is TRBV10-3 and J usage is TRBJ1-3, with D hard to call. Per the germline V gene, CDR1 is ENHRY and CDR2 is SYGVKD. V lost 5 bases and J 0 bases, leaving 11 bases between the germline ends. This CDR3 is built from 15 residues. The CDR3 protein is CAISPGNSSGNTIYF. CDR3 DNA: TGTGCCATCAGTCCGGGGAACAGCTCTGGAAACACCATATATTTT.

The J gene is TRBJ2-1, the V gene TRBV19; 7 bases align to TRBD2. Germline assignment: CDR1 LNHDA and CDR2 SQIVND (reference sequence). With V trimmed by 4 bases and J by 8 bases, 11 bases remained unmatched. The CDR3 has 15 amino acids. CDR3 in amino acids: CASSTGGGSLHEQFF. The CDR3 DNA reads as TGTGCCAGTAGTACGGGGGGAGGTTCTCTCCATGAGCAGTTCTTC.

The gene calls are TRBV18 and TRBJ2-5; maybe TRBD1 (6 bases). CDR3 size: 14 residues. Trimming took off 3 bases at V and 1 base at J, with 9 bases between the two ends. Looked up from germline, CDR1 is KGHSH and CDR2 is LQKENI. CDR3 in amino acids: CASSPQGGQETQYF. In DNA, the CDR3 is TGTGCCAGCTCACCCCAAGGGGGCCAAGAGACCCAGTACTTC.

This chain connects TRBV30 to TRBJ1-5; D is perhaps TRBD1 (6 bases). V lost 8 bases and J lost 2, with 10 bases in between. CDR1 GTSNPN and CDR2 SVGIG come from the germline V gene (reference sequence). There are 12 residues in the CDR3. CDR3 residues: CAASGGNQPQHF. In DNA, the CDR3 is TGTGCCGCGTCAGGGGGCAATCAGCCCCAGCATTTT.

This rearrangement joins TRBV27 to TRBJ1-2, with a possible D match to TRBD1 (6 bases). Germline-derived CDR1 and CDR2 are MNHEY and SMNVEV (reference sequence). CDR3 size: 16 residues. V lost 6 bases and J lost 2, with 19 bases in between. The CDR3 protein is CASRAGGGVLNYGYTF. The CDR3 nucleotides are TGTGCCAGCAGGGCCGGGGGGGGCGTTTTAAACTATGGCTACACCTTC.

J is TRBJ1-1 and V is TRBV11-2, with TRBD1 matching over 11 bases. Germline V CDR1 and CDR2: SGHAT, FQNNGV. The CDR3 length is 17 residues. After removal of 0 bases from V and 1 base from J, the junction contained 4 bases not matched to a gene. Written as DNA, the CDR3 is TGTGCCAGCAGCTTAGAACGGACAGGGGGCAAGAACACTGAAGCTTTCTTT. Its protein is CASSLERTGGKNTEAFF.

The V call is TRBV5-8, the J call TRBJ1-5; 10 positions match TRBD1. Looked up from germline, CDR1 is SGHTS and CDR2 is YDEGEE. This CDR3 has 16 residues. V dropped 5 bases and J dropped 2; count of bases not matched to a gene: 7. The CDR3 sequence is CASRWGQGKGNQPQHF. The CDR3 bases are TGTGCCAGCAGGTGGGGACAGGGGAAGGGCAATCAGCCCCAGCATTTT.